These 30 T cell receptor beta chains originate from one sample sequenced in a study of blood T cell repertoires in COVID-19. Generated by immunoSEQ multiplex PCR, the TCRdb table keeps only in-frame clones and is missing some. This sample has about 310,000 clones, with 87% found just once. Sequenced input: peripheral blood. These receptors originate from a woman aged 50 to 65 who had recovered from COVID-19.

The rearrangement uses TRBV4-2 and TRBJ2-7, with TRBD1 matching 7 bases. The CDR3 loop spans 15 amino acids. J lost 7 bases, V lost 1 base, and 10 bases had no gene match. Germline V gene sequence: CDR1 LGHNA, CDR2 YNFKEQ. CDR3 loop: CASSQGSRGMGEQYF. The CDR3 DNA sequence: TGTGCCAGCAGCCAAGGTTCCAGGGGGATGGGTGAGCAGTACTTC.

V and J are TRBV7-9 and TRBJ2-7; TRBD1 agrees at 8 bases. This CDR3 has 16 amino acids. J was trimmed by 1 base and V by 1 base; bases with no gene match: 6. CDR1 is SEHNR, CDR2 FQNEAQ, per germline (reference sequence). The CDR3 sequence: CASSLEPGQASYEQYF. CDR3 nucleotides: TGTGCCAGCAGCTTAGAACCGGGACAGGCTTCCTACGAGCAGTACTTC.

This clone was counted only a few times. The chain is built from TRBV5-1 and TRBJ1-1; the D gene is possibly TRBD1 (5 bases). Trimming took 3 bases from V and 0 from J, leaving 9 bases between them. Germline V gives CDR1 SGHRS, CDR2 YFSETQ. The CDR3 loop spans 14 amino acids. The CDR3 loop is CASSSTVLNTEAFF. The CDR3 DNA follows: TGCGCCAGCAGCTCGACAGTTTTGAACACTGAAGCTTTCTTT.

The chain carries TRBV28 and TRBJ1-4; 7 bases map to TRBD1. Germline V gives CDR1 MDHEN, CDR2 SYDVKM. The CDR3 runs 17 residues. After removal of 5 bases from V and 4 bases from J, the junction contained 13 bases not matched to a gene. DNA for the CDR3: TGTGCCAGCAGTCCCCTAAGCTGGGACAGACTTAATGAAAAACTGTTTTTT. Translating it yields CASSPLSWDRLNEKLFF.

The genes are TRBV2 and TRBJ1-1; possibly TRBD1 for D (6 bases). This CDR3 spans 13 amino acids. With 7 bases removed from V and 0 bases from J, the gap between germline ends came to 9 bases. Germline-derived CDR1 and CDR2 are SNHLY and FYNNEI. The CDR3 sequence: CASTGQMNTEAFF. In nucleotides, the CDR3 is TGTGCCAGCACCGGACAGATGAACACTGAAGCTTTCTTT.

The chain's CDR3 is CATSSGTGATGELFF. DNA for the CDR3: TGTGCCACCAGCAGCGGAACAGGGGCGACCGGGGAGCTGTTTTTT. This chain uses TRBV15 with TRBJ2-2; 7 nucleotides align to TRBD1. The CDR3 is 15 residues long. V was clipped by 3 bases and J by 5 bases; unmatched bases: 6. The germline V gene encodes CDR1 LNHNV and CDR2 YYDKDF (reference sequence).

This chain links TRBV5-8 with TRBJ2-1; possibly TRBD1 for D (6 bases). The germline V and J ends were trimmed by 3 bases and 3 bases, with 13 bases remaining between them. The germline V gene has CDR1 SGHTS and CDR2 YDEGEE. The CDR3 has 15 amino acids. The CDR3 DNA follows: TGTGCCAGCAGCTCCGGGACAAGGGGCTACAATGAGCAGTTCTTC. Translation: CASSSGTRGYNEQFF.

This sequence joins TRBV9 and TRBJ1-5; possibly TRBD1 for D (6 bases). The CDR3 consists of 15 residues. CDR1 is SGDLS and CDR2 is YYNGEE in the germline V gene. Trimming stripped 3 bases from V and 7 bases from J, with 17 bases between. The CDR3 sequence is CASSAGPQQGQPQHF. Written as DNA, the CDR3 is TGTGCCAGCAGCGCTGGGCCCCAGCAGGGGCAGCCCCAGCATTTT.

The sample holds one count of this clone. The rearrangement uses TRBV10-3 and TRBJ2-3; D may be TRBD1 (5 bases). CDR3 length: 14 residues. CDR1 ENHRY and CDR2 SYGVKD come from the germline V gene. Trimming pared 10 bases from V and 2 bases from J, leaving 16 bases between. The CDR3: CATTAGKLTDTQYF. The CDR3 DNA is TGTGCCACCACGGCAGGGAAACTCACAGATACGCAGTATTTT.

The J gene is TRBJ1-2, the V gene TRBV28; the D gene is possibly TRBD1 (6 bases). The CDR3 has 14 amino acids. Trimming took off 10 bases at V and 6 bases at J, with 21 bases between the two ends. The germline CDR1 and CDR2 sequences are MDHEN and SYDVKM. The CDR3 DNA is TGTGCCACCGAGGGGGGGTACAGGGTAAATGGCTACACCTTC. Protein: CATEGGYRVNGYTF.

The table lists this clone with a few counts. This chain connects TRBV27 to TRBJ1-6; 7 nucleotides match TRBD1. Germline-derived CDR1 and CDR2 are MNHEY and SMNVEV (reference sequence). Trimming removed 3 bases from V and 8 bases from J; junction bases left unmatched: 4. The CDR3 contains 14 residues. This CDR3 reads CASSFLQGYSPLHF. DNA of the CDR3: TGTGCCAGCAGTTTCCTACAGGGGTATTCACCCCTCCACTTT.

The chain joins TRBV27 to TRBJ2-7, with D perhaps matching TRBD1 (5 bases). V lost 7 bases and J lost 3, with 13 bases in between. Germline V lookup: CDR1 MNHEY, CDR2 SMNVEV (reference sequence). The CDR3 is 13 amino acids. CDR3 sequence reads: CASKGRMNYEQYF. The DNA of the CDR3 is TGTGCCAGCAAGGGGCGGATGAACTACGAGCAGTACTTC.

The chain combines TRBV4-3 with TRBJ2-1, with D perhaps matching TRBD2 (7 bases). This CDR3 comprises 15 residues. Germline assignment: CDR1 LGHNA and CDR2 YSLEER. Trimming removed 0 bases at V and 8 bases at J, with 14 bases between. The CDR3 reads CASSQEGGGGDEQFF. The CDR3 coding sequence is TGCGCCAGCAGCCAAGAAGGAGGCGGGGGCGATGAGCAGTTCTTC.

V usage is TRBV4-3 and J usage is TRBJ2-1; 7 positions agree with TRBD2. Trimming removed 2 bases from V and 5 bases from J; junction bases left unmatched: 6. The CDR3 totals 15 residues. The germline V gene has CDR1 LGHNA and CDR2 YSLEER. The CDR3 spells CASSQQAGTDNEQFF. Written as DNA, the CDR3 is TGCGCCAGCAGCCAACAAGCGGGGACTGACAATGAGCAGTTCTTC.

This chain joins TRBV28 and TRBJ1-1, with a tentative D call TRBD1 (6 bases). The CDR3 is 15 residues long. Trimming shortened V by 5 bases and J by 3 bases, and 16 bases separated the two germline ends. In germline, CDR1 is MDHEN, CDR2 SYDVKM. Written as DNA, the CDR3 is TGTGCCAGCAGTGCACCTCTAGGGGGGGACACTGAAGCTTTCTTT. Translating it yields CASSAPLGGDTEAFF.

This sequence joins TRBV2 and TRBJ2-7; D is perhaps TRBD1 (5 bases). Germline CDR1 reads SNHLY; CDR2 reads FYNNEI. This CDR3 contains 13 residues. V was shortened by 7 bases and J by 0 bases, with 10 bases between the two germline ends. In DNA form, the CDR3 reads TGTGCCAGCAACACAGGATACTCCTACGAGCAGTACTTC. Translating it yields CASNTGYSYEQYF.

The chain has TRBV5-1 and TRBJ1-3; the match to TRBD1 covers 7 bases. After removal of 2 bases from V and 2 bases from J, the junction contained 16 bases not matched to a gene. CDR1 and CDR2 from the germline V gene are SGHRS and YFSETQ. The CDR3 length is 19 residues. In nucleotides, the CDR3 is TGCGCCAGCAGCTTCGGATTTTCGGGCAGGGGGTCGGCTGGAAACACCATATATTTT. Encoded protein: CASSFGFSGRGSAGNTIYF.

This clone was seen only once. The chain is built from TRBV18 and TRBJ2-1; 11 bases align to TRBD2. The CDR3 spans 18 residues. Germline V gene data show CDR1 as KGHSH and CDR2 as LQKENI. V dropped 6 bases and J dropped 3; count of bases not matched to a gene: 13. Written as DNA, the CDR3 is TGTGCCAGCTCCCTATTTAGCGGGGGGGATTCCATCTACAATGAGCAGTTCTTC. This sequence encodes CASSLFSGGDSIYNEQFF.

The chain links TRBV19 to TRBJ1-2; weak D call: TRBD1 (6 bases). Germline CDR1 reads LNHDA; CDR2 reads SQIVND (reference sequence). V shed 10 bases and J shed 2 bases, with 14 bases lying between them. The CDR3 contains 13 residues. CDR3 sequence: CATVGQGNYGYTF. Written as DNA, the CDR3 is TGTGCCACCGTGGGCCAGGGGAACTATGGCTACACCTTC.

The chain couples TRBV6-5 to TRBJ2-3; 8 bases fit TRBD1. CDR3 length: 15 amino acids. V shed 2 bases, J shed 5 bases, and the junction held 6 bases outside the gene matches. In germline, CDR1 is MNHEY, CDR2 SVGAGI. CDR3 DNA: TGTGCCAGCAGTTACCTCTCAGGGGGCGAAGATACGCAGTATTTT. Its protein is CASSYLSGGEDTQYF.

V is TRBV10-3 and J is TRBJ2-7; 10 nucleotides align to TRBD1. CDR1 is ENHRY and CDR2 is SYGVKD in the germline V gene. V lost 11 bases to trimming and J lost 4 bases; unmatched junction nucleotides: 5. The CDR3 covers 12 residues. The CDR3 sequence is CAAGTGVYEQYF. CDR3 DNA: TGTGCCGCCGGGACAGGGGTTTACGAGCAGTACTTC.

This clone has just a few counts. The rearrangement joins TRBV30 to TRBJ1-6; D uncertain. CDR1 and CDR2 (germline): GTSNPN, SVGIG (reference sequence). The CDR3 runs 12 residues. The ends were cut back, 2 bases at V and 6 bases at J, with 5 bases in the middle. Here the CDR3 reads CAWSLRNSPLHF. The CDR3 nucleotides read TGTGCCTGGAGTCTCCGTAATTCACCCCTCCACTTT.

The chain joins TRBV6-2 or TRBV6-3 to TRBJ2-7, with D possibly TRBD2 on 6 matching bases. V shed 1 base and J shed 7 bases, with 14 bases lying between them. The length of the CDR3 is 14 residues. Per germline, CDR1 MNHEY and CDR2 SVGEGT. CDR3 in amino acids: CASSYYGPAGEQYF. DNA for the CDR3: TGTGCCAGCAGTTACTATGGACCCGCGGGGGAGCAGTACTTC.

The chain links TRBV15 to TRBJ2-5; 11 nucleotides agree with TRBD2. V was pared by 1 base and J by 2 bases, with 3 bases of the junction left unmatched. The CDR3 totals 16 residues. Germline CDR1 reads LNHNV; CDR2 reads YYDKDF (reference sequence). The CDR3 here is CATSRASGRRQETQYF. The CDR3 DNA follows: TGTGCCACCAGCAGAGCTAGCGGGAGGCGACAAGAGACCCAGTACTTC. Full variable domain (remainder filled in from reference TRBV15 and TRBJ2-5): DAMVIQNPRYQVTQFGKPVTLSCSQTLNHNVMYWYQQKSSQAPKLLFHYYDKDFNNEADTPDNFQSRRPNTSFCFLDIRSPGLGDTAMYLCATSRASGRRQETQYFGPGTRLLVL.

The chain is built from TRBV18 and TRBJ1-2; D call uncertain. The CDR3 has 13 residues. Germline V lookup: CDR1 KGHSH, CDR2 LQKENI. The ends were cut back, 4 bases at V and 6 bases at J, with 12 bases in the middle. The CDR3 nucleotides are TGTGCCAGCTCACAATCCGTCGTCGATGGCTACACCTTC. Translated: CASSQSVVDGYTF.

A note on this clone: Other DNA sequences in this sample translate to the same CDR3. The chain's CDR3 is CASSSTGGYTF. In DNA form, the CDR3 reads TGTGCCAGCAGTAGCACGGGTGGCTACACCTTC. The chain carries TRBV28 and TRBJ1-2; D is unclear. Germline-derived CDR1 and CDR2 are MDHEN and SYDVKM. Trimming removed 5 bases from V and 7 bases from J, with 8 bases in between. The CDR3 runs to 11 residues.

V gene TRBV6-2 or TRBV6-3 combines with J gene TRBJ2-7; 14 bases match TRBD2. Trimming took 5 bases from V and 7 from J; bases not matched to a gene: 4. This CDR3 comprises 14 residues. CDR1 MNHEY and CDR2 SVGEGT come from the germline V gene. The CDR3 nucleotides read TGTGCCAGCAGTCGGACTAGCGGGAGGAATGAGCAGTACTTC. Amino acid sequence: CASSRTSGRNEQYF.

The chain couples TRBV4-3 to TRBJ2-7; tentative D call: TRBD2 (6 bases). V was trimmed by 1 base and J by 2 bases, leaving 9 bases between them. From germline, CDR1 is LGHNA and CDR2 YSLEER. This CDR3 comprises 14 residues. The CDR3 nucleotides are TGCGCCAGCAGCCAAGCGGAGGGCCCCTACGAGCAGTACTTC. This gives the protein CASSQAEGPYEQYF.

The CDR3 is CASSLRPTDRRGAEAFF. The CDR3 DNA reads as TGTGCCAGCAGCTTACGCCCCACGGACAGGAGGGGTGCTGAAGCTTTCTTT. The chain has TRBV11-2 and TRBJ1-1; 7 bases align to TRBD1. Germline V lookup: CDR1 SGHAT, CDR2 FQNNGV. This CDR3 contains 17 residues. J gave up 6 bases and V 2 bases, and 15 bases lay outside the gene matches.

This chain uses TRBV12-5 with TRBJ2-1; 8 nucleotides align to TRBD2. This CDR3 region has 13 residues. V shed 5 bases, J shed 8 bases, and the junction held 5 bases outside the gene matches. Germline CDR1 and CDR2: LGHNT and FRNRAP. This chain's CDR3 is CASGLSGSYEQFF. The CDR3 region has the DNA TGTGCTAGTGGTCTGAGCGGGAGTTATGAGCAGTTCTTC.